A selection of T cell receptor beta chains follows, all from one sample in a study of beta chain features in type 1 diabetes. Measured with immunoSEQ multiplex PCR; TCRdb has only the in-frame clones, and not every one. The data show 250,000 to 300,000 clones, about 24% seen once. Sequencing was performed on naive CD4+ T cells from blood. These receptors all stem from a woman under 40 with type 1 diabetes. The CDR3 runs from the conserved cysteine through the conserved F or W. Each record gives: D gene, J gene, clone size, V gene, CDR3 DNA, CDR3 protein. The D gene is left open where the match is weak. A clone size is listed for some rows: how often the clone was seen (once, few, many), or a class if it is expanded.

D: TRBD1
J: TRBJ2-7
size: NA
V: TRBV15
DNA: TGTGCCACCAGCACGACAGGGGCGTACTACGAGCAGTACTTC
CDR3: CATSTTGAYYEQYF

D: NA
J: TRBJ1-1
size: NA
V: TRBV9
DNA: TGTGCCAGCAGCGTAGACAGCAACACTGAAGCTTTCTTT
CDR3: CASSVDSNTEAFF

D: NA
J: TRBJ1-1
size: few
V: TRBV4-1
DNA: TGCGCCAGCAGCGGACGACAGGAGTTCGACACTGAAGCTTTCTTT
CDR3: CASSGRQEFDTEAFF

D: TRBD1
J: TRBJ2-7
size: NA
V: TRBV5-1
DNA: TGCGCCAGCAGCTTGGAGGGGACAGCCTACGAGCAGTACTTC
CDR3: CASSLEGTAYEQYF

D: NA
J: TRBJ2-1
size: NA
V: TRBV11-2
DNA: TGTGCCAGCAAGCTTAATGGAGATGAGCAGTTCTTC
CDR3: CASKLNGDEQFF

D: NA
J: TRBJ2-1
size: NA
V: TRBV19
DNA: TGTGCCAGTAGTATTCCTAAACACGACTTCAGGGCCCCCTACAATGAGCAGTTCTTC
CDR3: CASSIPKHDFRAPYNEQFF

D: TRBD2
J: TRBJ2-2
size: NA
V: TRBV9
DNA: TGTGCCAGCAGCGTATTGGCGGGAGGCACCGGGGAGCTGTTTTTT
CDR3: CASSVLAGGTGELFF

D: NA
J: TRBJ2-2
size: few
V: TRBV5-1
DNA: TGCGCCAGCAGCTTGGAACTAGCCGGCGGGGAGCTGTTTTTT
CDR3: CASSLELAGGELFF

D: NA
J: TRBJ1-2
size: few
V: TRBV30
DNA: TGTGCCTGGTGGGAACAGGGAGTCTATGGCTACACCTTC
CDR3: CAWWEQGVYGYTF

D: TRBD2
J: TRBJ2-1
size: few
V: TRBV28
DNA: TGTGCCAGCAGGTCCGGGACTAGTGAGCAGTTCTTC
CDR3: CASRSGTSEQFF

D: NA
J: TRBJ1-4
size: NA
V: TRBV6-1
DNA: TGTGCCAGCACCTGGGGGGGGGCGGAGGAAAAACTGTTTTTT
CDR3: CASTWGGAEEKLFF

D: TRBD2
J: TRBJ2-1
size: NA
V: TRBV5-1
DNA: TGCGCCAGCACTCAAGGCCTAGCGGGAGGGCTTAATGAGCAGTTCTTC
CDR3: CASTQGLAGGLNEQFF

D: NA
J: TRBJ2-1
size: few
V: TRBV15
DNA: TGTGCCACCAGCAGAGATCGACAGAATGAGCAGTTCTTC
CDR3: CATSRDRQNEQFF

D: TRBD1
J: TRBJ1-2
size: few
V: TRBV30
DNA: TGTGCCTGGAGACCGGGACAGCTTCTTAACTATGGCTACACCTTC
CDR3: CAWRPGQLLNYGYTF

D: TRBD2
J: TRBJ2-1
size: few
V: TRBV29-1
DNA: TGCAGCGTCGCCGGACTAGCGGGAGCAAACCATGAGCAGTTCTTC
CDR3: CSVAGLAGANHEQFF

D: TRBD1
J: TRBJ2-7
size: NA
V: TRBV29-1
DNA: TGCAGCGTTTCGACAGGGCAATCCTACGAGCAGTACTTC
CDR3: CSVSTGQSYEQYF

D: NA
J: TRBJ2-7
size: few
V: TRBV9
DNA: TGTGCCAGCAGCGCAACTCCCGCCTACGAGCAGTACTTC
CDR3: CASSATPAYEQYF

D: NA
J: TRBJ2-1
size: NA
V: TRBV7-2
DNA: TGTGCCAGCAGCTTACTTTTAGGCGGGTTAGGGAATGAGCAGTTCTTC
CDR3: CASSLLLGGLGNEQFF

D: NA
J: TRBJ2-6
size: few
V: TRBV7-9
DNA: TGTGCCAGCAGCTTGCAGTACCCTGGGGCCAACGTCCTGACTTTC
CDR3: CASSLQYPGANVLTF

D: TRBD2
J: TRBJ2-3
size: NA
V: TRBV9
DNA: TGTGCCAGCAGCGTAGCTACGAGCGGGAGCACGGATACGCAGTATTTT
CDR3: CASSVATSGSTDTQYF

D: NA
J: TRBJ2-7
size: NA
V: TRBV2
DNA: TGTGCCAGCAGCATACTAGGATCCTACGAGCAGTACTTC
CDR3: CASSILGSYEQYF

D: NA
J: TRBJ2-1
size: NA
V: TRBV7-3
DNA: TGTGCCAGCAGCTTGGACAGATACAATGAGCAGTTCTTC
CDR3: CASSLDRYNEQFF